Below, 29 T cell receptor beta chains from the same sample are listed, as sequenced in a study of T-cell memory formation after mild COVID-19. TCRdb re-called the 5' RACE reads with MiXCR, one entry per CDR3 protein. The repertoire holds a few hundred thousand distinct CDR3 sequences, 15% to 20% seen once, with around 23% in the top ten. The sample taken for sequencing was PBMCs or a T cell subset sorted from them (not recorded which). The receptors were gathered from a man in his late teens or twenties who had mild COVID-19 (a few samples of this study predate the infection). Cell type and time point are not known.

The chain links TRBV5-5 to TRBJ2-7, with unresolved D. Germline V lookup: CDR1 SGHKS, CDR2 YYEKEE (reference sequence). V lost 4 bases to trimming and J lost 2 bases, with 13 bases between them. The CDR3 loop spans 14 amino acids. In nucleotides, the CDR3 is TGTGCCAGCAGCCTCCCGGGCTCCGCCTACGAGCAGTACTTC. As protein: CASSLPGSAYEQYF. The full variable domain, its missing parts supplied by reference TRBV5-5 and TRBJ2-7, is DAGVTQSPTHLIKTRGQQVTLRCSPISGHKSVSWYQQVLGQGPQFIFQYYEKEERGRGNFPDRFSARQFPNYSSELNVNALLLGDSALYLCASSLPGSAYEQYFGPGTRLTVT.

This clonotype was detected a few times. CDR3 DNA sequence: TGTGCCAGCATCCCGGGTCTTGGAGGGACCGGGGAGCTGTTTTTT. It specifies CASIPGLGGTGELFF. The chain uses TRBV2 and TRBJ2-2; TRBD2 might be the D (6 bases). CDR3 length: 15 amino acids. V lost 7 bases and J lost 5, with 17 bases in between. Germline loops: CDR1 SNHLY, CDR2 FYNNEI. Supplemented by reference TRBV2 and TRBJ2-2, the full variable domain reads EPEVTQTPSHQVTQMGQEVILRCVPISNHLYFYWYRQILGQKVEFLVSFYNNEISEKSEIFDDQFSVERPDGSNFTLKIRSTKLEDSAMYFCASIPGLGGTGELFFGEGSRLTVL.

The genes are TRBV7-2 and TRBJ2-7, with 10 bases aligning to TRBD2. Germline CDR1 is SGHTA and CDR2 is FQGNSA. Unmatched junction bases numbered 4, after V lost 5 bases and J lost 3 bases. The CDR3 covers 14 residues. The CDR3 protein is CASSERGGNYEQYV. CDR3 nucleotide sequence: TGTGCCAGCAGCGAGCGGGGGGGGAACTACGAGCAGTACGTC.

The chain carries TRBV2 and TRBJ2-2; 8 bases align to TRBD2. V gave up 7 bases and J gave up 4 bases; unmatched junction bases: 8. The length of the CDR3 is 15 residues. Germline V lookup: CDR1 SNHLY, CDR2 FYNNEI. The CDR3 here is CASKRGGQSTGELFF. The CDR3 nucleotides read TGTGCCAGCAAACGGGGGGGCCAAAGCACCGGGGAGCTGTTTTTT.

V is TRBV7-2 and J is TRBJ2-5; 9 nucleotides align to TRBD2. V was clipped by 5 bases and J by 0 bases; unmatched bases: 1. Per the germline V gene, CDR1 is SGHTA and CDR2 is FQGNSA. There are 14 residues in the CDR3. Here the CDR3 DNA reads TGTGCCAGCAGCAGGACTAGCGACCAAGAGACCCAGTACTTC. This translates into CASSRTSDQETQYF.

This clonotype was seen a handful of times. V usage is TRBV4-2 and J usage is TRBJ1-1, with unresolved D. The CDR3 totals 16 residues. The germline CDR1 and CDR2 sequences are LGHNA and YNFKEQ. V was pared by 4 bases and J by 7 bases, with 22 bases between. CDR3 in DNA: TGTGCCAGCAGCCCACAAGAGGGATTAAGGGATGGTGAAGCTTTCTTT. Its translation is CASSPQEGLRDGEAFF.

This clonotype was counted at least ten times. The chain has TRBV5-1 and TRBJ2-1; the D gene is possibly TRBD2 (6 bases). V was cut by 5 bases and J by 6 bases, with 12 bases left in between. This CDR3 has 13 amino acids. In germline, CDR1 is SGHRS, CDR2 YFSETQ. For the CDR3, the DNA is TGCGCCAGCAGTTTCGGGACTTTCAATGAGCAGTTCTTC. This encodes CASSFGTFNEQFF.

There are a few counts of this clonotype. The chain couples TRBV6-2 or TRBV6-3 to TRBJ1-4; D unresolved. Deletions cut 9 bases from V and 6 bases from J, with 14 bases between. The CDR3 runs 13 residues. The V gene's germline CDR1 is MNHEY and CDR2 SVGEGT. The CDR3, as DNA: TGTGCCAGTCAGGACCGGCGGGATGAAAAACTGTTTTTT. Amino acid sequence: CASQDRRDEKLFF.

The CDR3 nucleotides read TGTGCCAGCAGCTTGCCCCCTTTGAGGGGGAGTTTCGGCTACACCTTC. It specifies CASSLPPLRGSFGYTF. This sequence joins TRBV5-4 and TRBJ1-2, with a tentative D call TRBD1 (6 bases). Germline-derived CDR1 and CDR2 are SGHNT and YYREEE (reference sequence). The V and J ends lost 1 base and 8 bases respectively, with 21 bases between them. This CDR3 comprises 16 residues.

The J gene is TRBJ1-3, the V gene TRBV6-5; D unclear. The V gene's germline CDR1 is MNHEY and CDR2 SVGAGI. The V and J ends lost 5 bases and 0 bases respectively, with 14 bases between them. This CDR3 region has 16 residues. The CDR3 spells CASSRIPGNSGNTIYF. The CDR3 bases are TGTGCCAGCAGTCGAATCCCGGGAAACTCTGGAAACACCATATATTTT.

This clonotype appeared many times. This chain links TRBV25-1 with TRBJ2-1; D remains unclear. The CDR3 spans 15 residues. Germline V gene lookup returns CDR1 MGHDK and CDR2 SYGVNS. V lost 5 bases and J 8 bases, leaving 19 bases between the germline ends. The CDR3 coding sequence is TGTGCCAGCAGTATGAGACTTACCCCGGCGGATGAGCAGTTCTTC. Protein: CASSMRLTPADEQFF.

This clonotype has at least ten counts. The chain couples TRBV20-1 to TRBJ2-3; TRBD2 aligns across 8 bases. Germline CDR1 DFQATT, CDR2 SNEGSKA (reference sequence). The CDR3 has 14 residues. V shed 5 bases, J shed 1 base, and the junction held 5 bases outside the gene matches. The CDR3 protein is CSADGAGGTDTQYF. As DNA, the CDR3 is TGCAGTGCTGACGGAGCGGGGGGCACAGATACGCAGTATTTT.

The V and J genes are TRBV29-1 and TRBJ2-1; the D is unclear. The CDR3 is made up of 16 amino acids. Looked up from germline, CDR1 is SQVTM and CDR2 is ANQGSEA. V lost 4 bases, J lost 3 bases, and 19 bases lay in between. In nucleotides, the CDR3 is TGCAGCGTTGCCCCGCCAGCCTGGTTAGTCTACAATGAGCAGTTCTTC. Encoded protein: CSVAPPAWLVYNEQFF.

V gene TRBV24-1 combines with J gene TRBJ1-2; 7 positions match TRBD1. Germline V gene lookup returns CDR1 KGHDR and CDR2 SFDVKD. J was trimmed by 7 bases and V by 4 bases; bases with no gene match: 2. CDR3 length: 12 amino acids. The CDR3 nucleotides read TGTGCCACCAGTGAGGGGGACAGTGGCTACACCTTC. Encoded protein: CATSEGDSGYTF.

This clonotype was observed a few times. The chain combines TRBV28 with TRBJ2-5; unclear D gene. V was cut by 5 bases and J by 8 bases, with 9 bases left in between. This CDR3 is built from 11 residues. Germline V gene data show CDR1 as MDHEN and CDR2 as SYDVKM. CDR3 bases: TGTGCCAGCAGTCTCCAGAGAACCCAGTACTTC. Its translation: CASSLQRTQYF.

The chain joins TRBV7-8 to TRBJ1-1; D not certain. Germline CDR1 reads SGHVS; CDR2 reads FQNEAQ. Trimming cost V 7 bases and J 1 base, with 10 bases left between them. The CDR3 runs to 13 residues. DNA for the CDR3: TGTGCCAGCACCCCGACAAGGAACACTGAAGCTTTCTTT. Translation gives CASTPTRNTEAFF.

V usage is TRBV24-1 and J usage is TRBJ2-1; 15 bases line up with TRBD2. Germline lookup yields CDR1 KGHDR and CDR2 SFDVKD. The V segment lost 4 bases and the J segment 9 bases; nucleotides outside the gene matches: 6. The CDR3 runs 16 residues. The CDR3 loop reads CATSDPGLAGGTEQFF. Written as DNA, the CDR3 is TGTGCCACCAGTGACCCCGGACTAGCGGGGGGGACTGAGCAGTTCTTC.

This clonotype was seen a handful of times. The rearrangement joins TRBV7-2 to TRBJ2-7, with D possibly matching TRBD1 (5 bases). V was trimmed by 4 bases and J by 3 bases, leaving 13 bases between them. Germline-derived CDR1 and CDR2 are SGHTA and FQGNSA. The length of the CDR3 is 14 residues. The CDR3 reads CASSSPHQGYEQYF. DNA for the CDR3: TGTGCCAGCAGCTCGCCCCACCAGGGCTACGAGCAGTACTTC.

V and J are TRBV4-3 and TRBJ2-3, with 10 bases aligning to TRBD2. Looked up from germline, CDR1 is LGHNA and CDR2 is YSLEER. V shed 1 base, J shed 3 bases, and the junction held 4 bases outside the gene matches. The CDR3 contains 16 residues. The CDR3 nucleotides read TGCGCCAGCAGCCAAGGACAGCGGGGGGGGACAGATACGCAGTATTTT. Translating it yields CASSQGQRGGTDTQYF.

This chain connects TRBV4-2 to TRBJ2-5; 10 nucleotides agree with TRBD2. CDR3 length: 17 residues. Germline CDR1 LGHNA, CDR2 YNFKEQ. Germline trimming cut 4 bases from V and 5 bases from J; bases unmatched to any gene: 13. The CDR3 nucleotides are TGTGCCAGCAGCCGAGACGGTTCTAGCGGGGGTTATGAGACCCAGTACTTC. Protein: CASSRDGSSGGYETQYF.

The J gene is TRBJ2-1, the V gene TRBV7-3, with 9 bases matching TRBD2. Germline assignment: CDR1 SGHTA and CDR2 FQGTGA. The CDR3 has 13 residues. The ends lost 2 bases at V and 14 bases at J; junction bases unmatched: 7. CDR3 DNA: TGTGCCAGCAGCTTAGTTCCTAGCGGGGTTGAGTTCTTC. This translates into CASSLVPSGVEFF.

This rearrangement joins TRBV7-2 to TRBJ2-5; D unresolved. V was shortened by 1 base and J by 2 bases, with 14 bases between the two germline ends. Germline-derived CDR1 and CDR2 are SGHTA and FQGNSA. The CDR3 length is 16 residues. CDR3 in amino acids: CASSLGSAIGQETQYF. CDR3 sequence (DNA): TGTGCCAGCAGCTTAGGGTCGGCGATAGGGCAAGAGACCCAGTACTTC.

This chain uses TRBV11-2 with TRBJ2-4; TRBD1 is a possible D gene (5 bases). The CDR3 covers 16 residues. CDR1 SGHAT and CDR2 FQNNGV come from the germline V gene. V was shortened by 5 bases and J by 10 bases, with 24 bases between the two germline ends. The CDR3 sequence is CASSPWTPRMNRIQYF. DNA for the CDR3: TGTGCCAGCAGCCCTTGGACACCCAGGATGAATCGGATTCAGTACTTC.

J is TRBJ2-3 and V is TRBV10-3; D remains ambiguous. This CDR3 has 14 residues. Deletions cut 0 bases from V and 6 bases from J, with 10 bases between. The germline CDR1 and CDR2 sequences are ENHRY and SYGVKD. CDR3 protein: CAISESKNRDTQYF. The CDR3 DNA follows: TGTGCCATCAGTGAGTCGAAGAATAGGGATACGCAGTATTTT.

DNA of the CDR3: TGTGCCAGCAGCTTCGACCTGGACGGATTTACTAGCACAGATACGCAGTATTTT. It translates to CASSFDLDGFTSTDTQYF. The chain recombines TRBV7-2 with TRBJ2-3; D unresolved. The CDR3 runs to 18 residues. V was trimmed by 3 bases and J by 0 bases, leaving 19 bases between them. Germline V gene lookup returns CDR1 SGHTA and CDR2 FQGNSA.

This clonotype was counted only a few times. This sequence joins TRBV24-1 and TRBJ2-3; tentatively, D is TRBD1 (6 bases). Germline assignment: CDR1 KGHDR and CDR2 SFDVKD. V dropped 2 bases and J dropped 0 bases, with 8 bases sitting between them. This CDR3 has 15 residues. The CDR3 reads CATSDWGPSTDTQYF. Written as DNA, the CDR3 is TGTGCCACCAGTGATTGGGGGCCGAGCACAGATACGCAGTATTTT.

The V gene is TRBV2, the J gene TRBJ2-1, with D possibly matching TRBD2 (7 bases). The germline V gene has CDR1 SNHLY and CDR2 FYNNEI. This CDR3 comprises 14 residues. V gave up 7 bases and J gave up 10 bases, with 20 bases separating them. Here the CDR3 DNA reads TGTGCCAGCACTTTGGAGGGGGGGCCCCTGGAGCAGTTCTTC. Protein sequence: CASTLEGGPLEQFF.

The chain uses TRBV7-9 and TRBJ1-1; perhaps TRBD1 as D (6 bases). Trimming cost V 7 bases and J 6 bases, with 15 bases left between them. The CDR3 has 13 amino acids. Germline CDR1 is SEHNR and CDR2 is FQNEAQ (reference sequence). The CDR3 nucleotides are TGTGCCAGCATTCCCGCCTGGACAGCTGAAGCTTTCTTT. It encodes CASIPAWTAEAFF.

This sequence joins TRBV10-2 and TRBJ2-5, with D uncertain. CDR1 is WSHSY, CDR2 SAAADI, per germline. The V end lost 4 bases, the J end lost 13 bases, and 13 bases lay between the germline ends. The CDR3 totals 11 residues. CDR3 DNA: TGCGCCAGCAGTGTTTCCGGGTTTACGTACTTC. Translating it yields CASSVSGFTYF.